This T cell receptor (beta chain) emerged from a study of shared clonotypes between healthy human individuals. Background on the study: Per donor, three plates held CD4 naive cells, three held CD4 memory, two held CD8 naive and one held CD8 memory.

Broader study findings: Sampling involved blood alone; tissue repertoires likely differ.

As concerns this clone: Antigen unknown.

Per germline, CDR1 LNHDA and CDR2 SQIVND (reference sequence). V gave up 7 bases and J gave up 6 bases, with 7 bases separating them. The CDR3 is made up of 10 amino acids. The protocol was immunoSEQ multiplex PCR, while the TCRdb copy is restricted to in-frame clones and leaves out a portion. The data hold some 2 million clones, with 95% observed a single time. V gene TRBV19 combines with J gene TRBJ2-7; D unclear. Sequencing input: naive CD4+ T cells sorted from blood. As for subset: CD45RA+ positively selected. The receptor was isolated from a man aged 18 to 30 in good health. The CDR3 protein is CASIVREQYF. Written as DNA, the CDR3 is TGTGCCAGTATTGTCCGCGAGCAGTACTTC.